These 29 T cell receptor beta chains were sequenced from one sample in a study of blood T cell repertoires in COVID-19. Only in-frame clones appear in the TCRdb table, and some are missing; sequencing was by immunoSEQ multiplex PCR. The sample has under 300,000 clones; 75% to 90% are singletons. The material sequenced was PBMCs or T cells enriched from blood (not recorded which). The receptor source for this set is a woman in her fifties or sixties who had recovered from COVID-19.

V is TRBV15 and J is TRBJ2-2; 8 bases line up with TRBD2. The CDR3 consists of 15 residues. Germline V gene data show CDR1 as LNHNV and CDR2 as YYDKDF (reference sequence). Unmatched junction bases numbered 5, after V lost 1 base and J lost 7 bases. The CDR3: CATSRVREGSGELFF. In DNA, the CDR3 is TGTGCCACCAGCAGAGTCCGGGAGGGGAGCGGGGAGCTGTTTTTT.

V gene TRBV29-1 combines with J gene TRBJ2-5; D gene unclear. Germline V gene sequence: CDR1 SQVTM, CDR2 ANQGSEA. V was pared by 6 bases and J by 5 bases, with 13 bases between. The CDR3 has 12 residues. Written as DNA, the CDR3 is TGCAGCGTCGTTCTAGTATCTGAGACCCAGTACTTC. It yields the protein CSVVLVSETQYF.

This clone was counted only a few times. V usage is TRBV2 and J usage is TRBJ1-3; no clear D gene. The CDR3 consists of 15 residues. The germline CDR1 and CDR2 sequences are SNHLY and FYNNEI. V lost 7 bases, J lost 0 bases, and 13 bases lay in between. As DNA, the CDR3 is TGTGCCAGCAATTTCCTCTCCAGCTCTGGAAACACCATATATTTT. This sequence encodes CASNFLSSSGNTIYF. Complete variable domain (other parts from reference TRBV2 and TRBJ1-3): EPEVTQTPSHQVTQMGQEVILRCVPISNHLYFYWYRQILGQKVEFLVSFYNNEISEKSEIFDDQFSVERPDGSNFTLKIRSTKLEDSAMYFCASNFLSSSGNTIYFGEGSWLTVV.

This clone appeared a few times. The chain carries TRBV12-5 and TRBJ2-5; possibly TRBD2 for D (5 bases). From germline, CDR1 is LGHNT and CDR2 FRNRAP. Trimming took 1 base from V and 8 from J, leaving 11 bases between them. The CDR3 sequence is 13 residues long. The CDR3 DNA is TGTGCTAGTGGTTTGGATCTTCGGGGTACCCAGTACTTC. Translation: CASGLDLRGTQYF.

The CDR3: CASSLEAGGDSGNTIYF. The CDR3, as DNA: TGTGCCAGCAGCTTAGAGGCAGGGGGAGACTCTGGAAACACCATATATTTT. The chain joins TRBV7-6 to TRBJ1-3; TRBD1 matches at 7 bases. The CDR3 has 17 amino acids. The J segment lost 0 bases and the V segment lost 1 base, leaving 6 bases of the junction unmatched. Germline V gene sequence: CDR1 SGHVS, CDR2 FNYEAQ.

The chain uses TRBV28 and TRBJ1-1; a possible D gene is TRBD1 (6 bases). The germline V gene encodes CDR1 MDHEN and CDR2 SYDVKM. The germline V and J ends were trimmed by 10 bases and 3 bases, with 18 bases remaining between them. CDR3 length: 14 amino acids. The CDR3 loop is CATITTGGYTEAFF. CDR3 in DNA: TGTGCCACCATTACGACAGGCGGGTACACTGAAGCTTTCTTT.

CDR3 sequence: CASTPGQGGGYTF. The CDR3 DNA follows: TGTGCCAGCACACCGGGACAGGGAGGCGGCTACACCTTC. V usage is TRBV25-1 and J usage is TRBJ1-2; TRBD1 matches 9 bases. CDR1 is MGHDK and CDR2 is SYGVNS in the germline V gene. The ends lost 7 bases at V and 8 bases at J; junction bases unmatched: 8. The length of the CDR3 is 13 residues.

V is TRBV28 and J is TRBJ2-2; possibly TRBD1 for D (6 bases). The germline V gene encodes CDR1 MDHEN and CDR2 SYDVKM. The CDR3 runs 17 residues. The ends were cut back, 3 bases at V and 2 bases at J, with 16 bases in the middle. CDR3: CASSLTGHRENTGELFF. The CDR3 coding sequence is TGTGCCAGCAGTTTGACGGGACACCGAGAAAACACCGGGGAGCTGTTTTTT.

The J gene is TRBJ2-1, the V gene TRBV5-4, with 8 positions matching TRBD1. From germline, CDR1 is SGHNT and CDR2 YYREEE (reference sequence). V shed 4 bases, J shed 5 bases, and the junction held 5 bases outside the gene matches. The CDR3 is 14 amino acids. The CDR3 loop reads CASSPRDRNNEQFF. The DNA of the CDR3 is TGTGCCAGCAGCCCCAGGGACAGGAACAATGAGCAGTTCTTC.

This clone was seen more than once but under ten times. J is TRBJ2-1 and V is TRBV7-9, with D perhaps matching TRBD2 (5 bases). V dropped 2 bases and J dropped 11 bases, with 13 bases sitting between them. From germline, CDR1 is SEHNR and CDR2 FQNEAQ (reference sequence). The CDR3 runs 13 residues. The CDR3 DNA is TGTGCCAGCAGCTTACCCCCGGGAAATAAGCAGTTCTTC. Its protein is CASSLPPGNKQFF.

The chain uses TRBV6-4 and TRBJ2-3; TRBD2 matches 9 bases. V shed 3 bases and J 4 bases; nucleotides not matched to a gene: 5. CDR1 and CDR2 from the germline V gene are MRHNA and SNTAGT. The CDR3 consists of 15 residues. This CDR3 is CASSENSGSADTQYF. The CDR3 DNA sequence: TGTGCCAGCAGTGAAAATAGCGGGAGCGCAGATACGCAGTATTTT.

The chain carries TRBV2 and TRBJ2-2; TRBD2 aligns across 10 bases. The CDR3 sequence is 15 residues long. Germline loops: CDR1 SNHLY, CDR2 FYNNEI. Trimming took 7 bases from V and 3 from J; bases not matched to a gene: 5. CDR3 amino acids: CASNPSGRHTGELFF. Written as DNA, the CDR3 is TGTGCCAGCAACCCTAGCGGGAGACACACCGGGGAGCTGTTTTTT.

The chain carries TRBV3-1 (or the pseudogene TRBV3-2) and TRBJ2-3; 14 positions match TRBD2. Unmatched junction bases numbered 5, after V lost 4 bases and J lost 5 bases. Germline V gives CDR1 LGHDT, CDR2 YNNKEL (reference sequence). The CDR3 has 16 residues. This CDR3 reads CASSPWTSGRLDTQYF. The CDR3 nucleotides read TGTGCCAGCAGCCCTTGGACTAGCGGGAGGTTAGATACGCAGTATTTT.

The chain couples TRBV9 to TRBJ1-3; no reliable D call. Germline CDR1 SGDLS, CDR2 YYNGEE. Trimming left V 0 bases short and J 7 bases short, with 14 bases between. The CDR3 length is 15 residues. CDR3 region: CASSVGPDWSNTIYF. The CDR3 bases are TGTGCCAGCAGCGTAGGGCCTGATTGGAGTAACACCATATATTTT.

The chain employs TRBV9 and TRBJ2-3; a possible D gene is TRBD1 (5 bases). Germline values: CDR1 SGDLS, CDR2 YYNGEE. The CDR3 runs to 14 residues. V was cut by 2 bases and J by 0 bases, with 7 bases left in between. The CDR3 DNA reads TGTGCCAGCAGCGTGACAGATAGCACAGATACGCAGTATTTT. Residues: CASSVTDSTDTQYF.

This clone turned up a few times. This chain uses TRBV14 with TRBJ1-5, with 7 nucleotides matching TRBD1. There are 14 residues in the CDR3. J lost 4 bases, V lost 4 bases, and 4 bases had no gene match. In germline, CDR1 is SGHDN, CDR2 FVKESK. In nucleotides, the CDR3 is TGTGCCAGCAGCCGATCGGGACAGAATCAGCCCCAGCATTTT. This encodes CASSRSGQNQPQHF.

This chain links TRBV19 with TRBJ1-5, with unresolved D. Germline CDR1 LNHDA, CDR2 SQIVND (reference sequence). This CDR3 is 17 amino acids long. V was trimmed by 9 bases and J by 0 bases, leaving 21 bases between them. The DNA for the CDR3 is TGTGCCAGCGAGGCCAGTTGGGTGGGTCTTAGCAATCAGCCCCAGCATTTT. Translating it yields CASEASWVGLSNQPQHF.

The chain recombines TRBV6-5 with TRBJ1-1, with a weak D call TRBD1 (5 bases). The CDR3 spans 14 residues. Between the trimmed V and J ends, which lost 7 bases and 0 bases, there was a span of 12 bases. Germline CDR1 MNHEY, CDR2 SVGAGI. CDR3 nucleotide sequence: TGTGCCAGCAAGGTTTTGACAGTGAACACTGAAGCTTTCTTT. This translates into CASKVLTVNTEAFF.

This rearrangement joins TRBV7-9 to TRBJ2-1; D might be TRBD2 (6 bases). The CDR3 is made up of 14 amino acids. Germline V CDR1 and CDR2: SEHNR, FQNEAQ (reference sequence). V was shortened by 3 bases and J by 0 bases, with 6 bases between the two germline ends. This chain's CDR3 is CASSFGSSYNEQFF. CDR3 nucleotide sequence: TGTGCCAGCAGCTTCGGGAGCTCCTACAATGAGCAGTTCTTC.

The chain uses TRBV7-3 and TRBJ2-7; TRBD2 agrees at 7 bases. The junction had 5 bases not matched to a gene; V was cut back by 6 bases and J by 0 bases. The CDR3 consists of 14 residues. Germline V gives CDR1 SGHTA, CDR2 FQGTGA. CDR3 nucleotide sequence: TGTGCCAGCAGGTCCGGCGGGAGCTCCTACGAGCAGTACTTC. Protein sequence: CASRSGGSSYEQYF.

The chain uses TRBV5-1 and TRBJ1-2, with 8 nucleotides matching TRBD1. The CDR3 extends over 14 amino acids. From germline, CDR1 is SGHRS and CDR2 YFSETQ. J lost 8 bases, V lost 4 bases, and 10 bases had no gene match. The CDR3 coding sequence is TGCGCCAGCAGCCCCGGACAGGGAAGGTGGGGCTACACCTTC. The encoded protein is CASSPGQGRWGYTF.

J is TRBJ1-2 and V is TRBV28; D is possibly TRBD1 (6 bases). V was pared by 6 bases and J by 3 bases, with 14 bases between. CDR3 length: 14 residues. The germline V gene has CDR1 MDHEN and CDR2 SYDVKM. The CDR3 sequence is CASSPTGPHYGYTF. The CDR3 DNA is TGTGCCAGCAGCCCCACAGGGCCTCACTATGGCTACACCTTC.

The J gene is TRBJ1-4, the V gene TRBV2, with D perhaps TRBD1 (5 bases). The CDR3 contains 15 residues. Germline assignment: CDR1 SNHLY and CDR2 FYNNEI. With 3 bases removed from V and 7 bases from J, the gap between germline ends came to 15 bases. DNA for the CDR3: TGTGCCAGCAGTGACGGAGGGCGGAGGGGTGAAAAACTGTTTTTT. It codes for CASSDGGRRGEKLFF.

This sequence joins TRBV5-1 and TRBJ2-1; TRBD1 matches at 8 bases. Looked up from germline, CDR1 is SGHRS and CDR2 is YFSETQ. The CDR3 sequence is 16 residues long. After removal of 3 bases from V and 6 bases from J, the junction contained 11 bases not matched to a gene. CDR3 DNA: TGCGCCAGCAGCTACGGAGGGTTGACAGGGGCCAATGAGCAGTTCTTC. Translation: CASSYGGLTGANEQFF.

The rearrangement links TRBV30 to TRBJ2-3; TRBD2 matches at 16 bases. CDR1 and CDR2 (germline): GTSNPN, SVGIG (reference sequence). The ends lost 3 bases at V and 4 bases at J; junction bases unmatched: 7. The CDR3 loop spans 17 amino acids. The CDR3 spells CAWSRGLAGGPADTQYF. The CDR3 DNA sequence: TGTGCCTGGAGCCGGGGACTAGCGGGAGGGCCTGCAGATACGCAGTATTTT.

This sequence joins TRBV28 and TRBJ2-7; 11 nucleotides agree with TRBD2. The junction had 5 bases not matched to a gene; V was cut back by 8 bases and J by 2 bases. CDR3 size: 14 residues. In germline, CDR1 is MDHEN, CDR2 SYDVKM. CDR3 in DNA: TGTGCCAGCCTAACTAGCGGGAGAACCTACGAGCAGTACTTC. Translated, it gives CASLTSGRTYEQYF.

This sequence joins TRBV7-9 and TRBJ2-7; 10 bases match TRBD2. V lost 5 bases to trimming and J lost 2 bases; unmatched junction nucleotides: 6. The CDR3 extends over 15 amino acids. CDR1 and CDR2 (germline): SEHNR, FQNEAQ (reference sequence). CDR3 protein: CASSLGLAEAYEQYF. DNA for the CDR3: TGTGCCAGCAGCCTCGGACTAGCGGAAGCCTACGAGCAGTACTTC. Full variable domain (rest looked up from reference TRBV7-9 and TRBJ2-7): DTGVSQNPRHKITKRGQNVTFRCDPISEHNRLYWYRQTLGQGPEFLTYFQNEAQLEKSRLLSDRFSAERPKGSFSTLEIQRTEQGDSAMYLCASSLGLAEAYEQYFGPGTRLTVT.

The rearrangement uses TRBV6-6 and TRBJ2-7, with TRBD2 as a possible D gene (6 bases). Per germline, CDR1 MNHNY and CDR2 SVGAGI (reference sequence). The CDR3 runs to 16 residues. The ends were cut back, 4 bases at V and 0 bases at J, with 16 bases in the middle. CDR3 nucleotides: TGTGCCAGCAGTTCCCCCCCGGCGCGGGACTCCTACGAGCAGTACTTC. Amino acid sequence: CASSSPPARDSYEQYF.

The chain is built from TRBV5-4 and TRBJ2-1; D might be TRBD2 (6 bases). The CDR3 spans 16 residues. CDR1 is SGHNT and CDR2 is YYREEE in the germline V gene (reference sequence). V was clipped by 4 bases and J by 3 bases, with 17 bases between them. This CDR3 is CASSPMGTGDYNEQFF. CDR3 DNA sequence: TGTGCCAGCAGCCCGATGGGGACTGGGGACTACAATGAGCAGTTCTTC.